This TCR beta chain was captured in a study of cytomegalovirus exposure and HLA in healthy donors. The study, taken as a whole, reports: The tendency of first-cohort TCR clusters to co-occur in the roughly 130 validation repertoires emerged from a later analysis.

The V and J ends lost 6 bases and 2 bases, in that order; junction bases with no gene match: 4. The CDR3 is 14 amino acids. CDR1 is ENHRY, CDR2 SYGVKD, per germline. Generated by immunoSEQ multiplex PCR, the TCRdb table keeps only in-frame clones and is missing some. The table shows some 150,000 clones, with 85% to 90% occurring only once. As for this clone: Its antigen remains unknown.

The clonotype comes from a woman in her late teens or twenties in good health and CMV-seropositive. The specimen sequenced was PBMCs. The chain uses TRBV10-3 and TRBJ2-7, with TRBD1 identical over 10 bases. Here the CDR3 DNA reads TGTGCCATCAGCGCGGACAGGGGGACCTACGAGCAGTACTTC. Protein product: CAISADRGTYEQYF.